One and the same sample provided the 25 T cell receptor beta chains below, sequenced in a study of CD8+CD57+ T cells in acquired aplastic anemia. Genomic DNA was employed as the template in profiling TCR beta VDJ and CDR3. TCRdb reprocessed the reads via MiXCR and lists one record per CDR3 protein. The table records about 190,000 distinct CDR3 sequences, 54% of them present only once. What was sequenced was sorted CD4+, CD8+, or CD8+CD57+ T cells (not recorded which) from PBMCs. The receptors were gathered from a human donor in good health, serving as a control.

Of note for this clonotype: Given a much more abundant clone one base away, this may be a read error. The chain is built from TRBV7-8 and TRBJ1-2; 9 bases fit TRBD1. Germline V lookup: CDR1 SGHVS, CDR2 FQNEAQ. The CDR3 sequence is 15 residues long. V shed 3 bases and J 5 bases; nucleotides not matched to a gene: 7. The CDR3 sequence: CASSFSGTGTYGYTF. The CDR3 DNA sequence: TGTGCCAGCAGCTTTTCCGGGACAGGGACGTATGGCTACACCTTC. The full variable domain, in which reference TRBV7-8 and TRBJ1-2 provide the parts outside the CDR3, is GAGVSQSPRYKVAKRGQDVALRCDPISGHVSLFWYQQALGQGPEFLTYFQNEAQLDKSGLPSDRFFAERPEGSVSTLKIQRTQQEDSAVYLCASSFSGTGTYGYTFGSGTRLTVV.

The chain couples TRBV20-1 to TRBJ2-7, with 9 bases that match TRBD1. Germline V gives CDR1 DFQATT, CDR2 SNEGSKA (reference sequence). This CDR3 spans 14 amino acids. With V trimmed by 6 bases and J by 6 bases, 12 bases remained unmatched. CDR3 protein: CSAKPGQGLSEQYF. The CDR3 bases are TGCAGTGCCAAACCGGGACAGGGCCTATCCGAGCAGTACTTC.

The sample holds a few counts of this clonotype. The rearrangement joins TRBV13 to TRBJ1-3, with 9 bases aligning to TRBD1. V lost 4 bases, J lost 4 bases, and 8 bases stayed unmatched. Germline values: CDR1 PRHDT, CDR2 FYEKMQ (reference sequence). CDR3 length: 16 residues. CDR3 region: CASSSLRDRVGNTIYF. The CDR3, as DNA: TGTGCCAGCAGCTCGCTCCGGGACAGGGTCGGAAACACCATATATTTT. Full variable domain (remainder filled in from reference TRBV13 and TRBJ1-3): AAGVIQSPRHLIKEKRETATLKCYPIPRHDTVYWYQQGPGQDPQFLISFYEKMQSDKGSIPDRFSAQQFSDYHSELNMSSLELGDSALYFCASSSLRDRVGNTIYFGEGSWLTVV.

The rearrangement uses TRBV24-1 and TRBJ2-5; D is ambiguous. The germline V and J ends were trimmed by 5 bases and 5 bases, with 11 bases remaining between them. The germline V gene encodes CDR1 KGHDR and CDR2 SFDVKD. The CDR3 is made up of 13 amino acids. The CDR3 DNA is TGTGCCACCAGTGGGGTCCTGCGGGAGACCCAGTACTTC. Amino acids: CATSGVLRETQYF.

This chain uses TRBV20-1 with TRBJ2-3; 9 nucleotides agree with TRBD2. The CDR3 has 19 amino acids. With V trimmed by 2 bases and J by 1 base, 16 bases remained unmatched. Germline CDR1 reads DFQATT; CDR2 reads SNEGSKA (reference sequence). CDR3 sequence (DNA): TGCAGTGCTAGAAACCTTTATCAGGCGGGAGGGCCTGGCACAGATACGCAGTATTTT. Translated, it gives CSARNLYQAGGPGTDTQYF.

The chain combines TRBV2 with TRBJ1-5, with a possible D match to TRBD1 (6 bases). This CDR3 spans 14 amino acids. CDR1 is SNHLY and CDR2 is FYNNEI in the germline V gene. Trimming took 5 bases from V and 5 from J, leaving 13 bases between them. CDR3 nucleotide sequence: TGTGCCAGCAGTCCACAGGGAGTCGATCAGCCCCAGCATTTT. Translating gives CASSPQGVDQPQHF.

The V gene is TRBV7-2, the J gene TRBJ2-7; 12 bases fit TRBD2. J was trimmed by 3 bases and V by 3 bases; bases with no gene match: 6. The CDR3 covers 16 residues. Looked up from germline, CDR1 is SGHTA and CDR2 is FQGNSA. The CDR3, as DNA: TGTGCCAGCAGCTTTCCGGGACTAGCGGGCGTCTACGAGCAGTACTTC. It codes for CASSFPGLAGVYEQYF.

This clonotype has only one observation. V gene TRBV2 combines with J gene TRBJ1-2; TRBD1 is a possible D gene (6 bases). Germline CDR1 and CDR2: SNHLY and FYNNEI. The CDR3 is 14 residues long. V was trimmed by 8 bases and J by 6 bases, leaving 19 bases between them. The CDR3 DNA follows: TGTGCCAGCGCCATAACACAGGGCATCGATGGCTACACCTTC. It codes for CASAITQGIDGYTF.

This clonotype has a single count. The gene calls are TRBV20-1 and TRBJ1-1; TRBD1 might be the D (5 bases). The CDR3 spans 12 residues. Germline CDR1 DFQATT, CDR2 SNEGSKA (reference sequence). V lost 6 bases and J lost 3, with 11 bases in between. CDR3 sequence (DNA): TGCAGTGCCCCGGGACGACACACTGAAGCTTTCTTT. Amino acids: CSAPGRHTEAFF.

This clonotype was recorded at least ten times. The J gene is TRBJ2-7, the V gene TRBV5-5; D may be TRBD1 (5 bases). The V and J ends lost 1 base and 2 bases respectively, with 19 bases between them. Germline V gene sequence: CDR1 SGHKS, CDR2 YYEKEE (reference sequence). The CDR3 has 17 amino acids. The CDR3 spells CASSLLYATVPPYEQYF. The CDR3 nucleotides are TGTGCCAGCAGCTTGTTATACGCGACAGTGCCACCCTACGAGCAGTACTTC. Supplemented by reference TRBV5-5 and TRBJ2-7, the full variable domain reads DAGVTQSPTHLIKTRGQQVTLRCSPISGHKSVSWYQQVLGQGPQFIFQYYEKEERGRGNFPDRFSARQFPNYSSELNVNALLLGDSALYLCASSLLYATVPPYEQYFGPGTRLTVT.

The chain employs TRBV19 and TRBJ1-2, with D tentatively TRBD1 (5 bases). V lost 2 bases and J 12 bases, leaving 19 bases between the germline ends. CDR3 length: 14 amino acids. Germline V gives CDR1 LNHDA, CDR2 SQIVND (reference sequence). CDR3 region: CASSIRASGGSNTF. The CDR3 bases are TGTGCCAGTAGTATACGGGCTAGCGGGGGGTCTAACACCTTC.

The J gene is TRBJ2-7, the V gene TRBV12-3 or TRBV12-4; TRBD1 aligns across 9 bases. This CDR3 comprises 12 residues. Trimming at V came to 8 bases and at J to 3 bases, leaving 2 bases not matched to a gene. This chain's CDR3 is CASAGQGYEQYF. The DNA for the CDR3 is TGTGCCAGCGCGGGACAGGGCTACGAGCAGTACTTC.

Note on this clonotype: Relative to the germline gene, one junction end is altered; a read error may explain this. V is TRBV6-5 and J is TRBJ1-1; D ambiguous. The CDR3 is 13 residues long. Germline CDR1 MNHEY, CDR2 SVGAGI. Here the CDR3 DNA reads TGTGCCAGCACTTCGGTCATGAACACTGAAGCTTTTTTT. As protein: CASTSVMNTEAFF.

This chain uses TRBV19 with TRBJ2-5; D is perhaps TRBD1 (6 bases). CDR1 is LNHDA, CDR2 SQIVND, per germline (reference sequence). CDR3 size: 16 residues. Trimming stripped 6 bases from V and 5 bases from J, with 22 bases between. Here the CDR3 reads CASSNRPGQLGETQYF. The CDR3 coding sequence is TGTGCCAGTAGCAACCGTCCCGGACAGCTGGGGGAGACCCAGTACTTC. Drawing the rest from reference TRBV19 and TRBJ2-5, the complete variable domain is DGGITQSPKYLFRKEGQNVTLSCEQNLNHDAMYWYRQDPGQGLRLIYYSQIVNDFQKGDIAEGYSVSREKKESFPLTVTSAQKNPTAFYLCASSNRPGQLGETQYFGPGTRLLVL.

This clonotype was found a few times. A much larger clone differs from this one at a single base, so this may be a read error. This rearrangement joins TRBV5-5 to TRBJ1-1; D is uncertain. There are 11 residues in the CDR3. From germline, CDR1 is SGHKS and CDR2 YYEKEE (reference sequence). CDR3 region: CVSSLDGEAFF. The CDR3 DNA sequence: TGTGTCAGCAGCTTGGACGGTGAAGCTTTCTTT.

The chain carries TRBV7-8 and TRBJ2-7, with D tentatively TRBD2 (6 bases). Per the germline V gene, CDR1 is SGHVS and CDR2 is FQNEAQ. V lost 1 base, J lost 0 bases, and 16 bases lay in between. This CDR3 is 17 amino acids long. The CDR3 reads CASSLERARGGSYEQYF. Written as DNA, the CDR3 is TGTGCCAGCAGCTTAGAGAGGGCGCGGGGAGGCTCCTACGAGCAGTACTTC.

This clonotype was observed many times. The CDR3 reads CASSMPTGGAGDYGYTF. The CDR3 DNA reads TGTGCCAGCTCGATGCCGACAGGGGGCGCCGGGGACTATGGCTACACCTTC. The rearrangement joins TRBV7-2 to TRBJ1-2; 10 bases agree with TRBD1. Trimming cost V 8 bases and J 3 bases; bases outside gene matches: 15. The CDR3 extends over 17 amino acids. The germline gives CDR1 SGHTA, CDR2 FQGNSA.

This clonotype was detected ten times or more. The chain uses TRBV19 and TRBJ2-1, with 12 bases that match TRBD1. From germline, CDR1 is LNHDA and CDR2 SQIVND (reference sequence). V lost 7 bases to trimming and J lost 9 bases; unmatched junction nucleotides: 10. The length of the CDR3 is 15 residues. DNA of the CDR3: TGTGCCAGTAAGAGGGACAGGGGGCAAGGTATTGAGCAGTTCTTC. It is translated as CASKRDRGQGIEQFF.

A few counts support this clonotype. This chain uses TRBV2 with TRBJ1-2, with a weak D call TRBD1 (5 bases). The CDR3 length is 13 residues. Trimming took 1 base from V and 5 from J, leaving 8 bases between them. Per the germline V gene, CDR1 is SNHLY and CDR2 is FYNNEI. CDR3 in DNA: TGTGCCAGCAGTGAAGGGACATATTATGGCTACACCTTC. This encodes CASSEGTYYGYTF.

Only a few counts were recorded for this clonotype. The chain links TRBV9 to TRBJ2-3; D possibly corresponds to TRBD2 (7 bases). In germline, CDR1 is SGDLS, CDR2 YYNGEE. This CDR3 comprises 12 residues. The germline V and J ends were trimmed by 8 bases and 3 bases, with 10 bases remaining between them. CDR3: CASRGATDTQYF. For the CDR3, the DNA is TGTGCCAGTCGGGGGGCGACAGATACGCAGTATTTT.

The rearrangement joins TRBV10-3 to TRBJ2-7; D uncertain. This CDR3 region has 13 residues. Trimming left V 5 bases short and J 2 bases short, with 10 bases between. The germline V gene encodes CDR1 ENHRY and CDR2 SYGVKD. CDR3 sequence reads: CAISLNSAYEQYF. The DNA of the CDR3 is TGTGCCATCAGTCTCAACTCCGCCTACGAGCAGTACTTC.

This clonotype has a count of ten or more. The rearrangement uses TRBV6-5 and TRBJ1-1; D perhaps matches TRBD1 (5 bases). With 6 bases removed from V and 3 bases from J, the gap between germline ends came to 14 bases. The CDR3 loop spans 14 amino acids. The germline gives CDR1 MNHEY, CDR2 SVGAGI. The CDR3 protein is CASRGLQEDTEAFF. The CDR3 nucleotides are TGTGCCAGCAGGGGACTCCAGGAGGACACTGAAGCTTTCTTT.

The chain has TRBV24-1 and TRBJ1-2; D is perhaps TRBD1 (5 bases). The CDR3 is 13 amino acids. In germline, CDR1 is KGHDR, CDR2 SFDVKD. Trimming stripped 3 bases from V and 3 bases from J, with 7 bases between. The CDR3 is CATSDRGDYGYTF. The CDR3 nucleotides read TGTGCCACCAGTGATAGGGGTGACTATGGCTACACCTTC.

This clonotype was detected ten times or more. For the CDR3, the DNA is TGTGCCAGCAGCGTAGGCCAGGGTGGAACAGATACGCAGTATTTT. This gives the protein CASSVGQGGTDTQYF. This chain links TRBV9 with TRBJ2-3; the D gene is possibly TRBD1 (5 bases). The CDR3 extends over 15 amino acids. Between the trimmed V and J ends, which lost 0 bases and 3 bases, there was a span of 11 bases. Germline-derived CDR1 and CDR2 are SGDLS and YYNGEE.

This clonotype was counted ten times or more. CDR3 amino acids: CASSLGGTSGYNEQFF. The CDR3, as DNA: TGCGCCAGCAGCTTGGGGGGGACTAGCGGCTACAATGAGCAGTTCTTC. The chain carries TRBV5-1 and TRBJ2-1; TRBD2 matches 11 bases. The ends lost 0 bases at V and 3 bases at J; junction bases unmatched: 2. The CDR3 loop spans 16 amino acids. Germline CDR1 SGHRS, CDR2 YFSETQ.